Each of the 20 T cell receptor beta chains below was sequenced from the same sample in a study of technical replicates of blood from a handful of donors. Clones were read by immunoSEQ multiplex PCR, and TCRdb kept only the in-frame ones, dropping some. The table shows 80,000 to 95,000 clones, with 94% occurring only once. Sequenced input: T cells isolated from PBMCs. These receptors all come from a human donor in good health.

The genes are TRBV5-1 and TRBJ2-3; tentatively, D is TRBD1 (6 bases). The CDR3 sequence is 14 residues long. Germline V gives CDR1 SGHRS, CDR2 YFSETQ. V lost 3 bases to trimming and J lost 0 bases, with 8 bases between them. Written as DNA, the CDR3 is TGCGCCAGCAGCTCTACAGGGAGCACAGATACGCAGTATTTT. Translation gives CASSSTGSTDTQYF.

V and J are TRBV28 and TRBJ2-3, with 7 bases that match TRBD1. The CDR3 sequence is 12 residues long. Trimming removed 6 bases from V and 6 bases from J; junction bases left unmatched: 3. Germline CDR1 is MDHEN and CDR2 is SYDVKM. CDR3 residues: CASRTTGDTQYF. The CDR3 bases are TGTGCCAGCAGAACGACAGGGGATACGCAGTATTTT.

The CDR3, as DNA: TGTGCCAGCAGTGAAGGCCCGTCGACAGGGGTACACTACAATGAGCAGTTCTTC. Amino acids: CASSEGPSTGVHYNEQFF. The chain has TRBV2 and TRBJ2-1; 8 bases map to TRBD1. With V trimmed by 1 base and J by 3 bases, 11 bases remained unmatched. CDR3 length: 18 residues. CDR1 and CDR2 from the germline V gene are SNHLY and FYNNEI.

V and J are TRBV30 and TRBJ2-7; TRBD1 matches 9 bases. Per germline, CDR1 GTSNPN and CDR2 SVGIG (reference sequence). V lost 0 bases, J lost 5 bases, and 5 bases stayed unmatched. CDR3 length: 14 amino acids. CDR3 nucleotide sequence: TGTGCCTGGAGTGTGGACAGGGGAGCCCACGAGCAGTACTTC. Its protein is CAWSVDRGAHEQYF.

The V call is TRBV15, the J call TRBJ1-1; maybe TRBD1 (6 bases). Germline CDR1 is LNHNV and CDR2 is YYDKDF (reference sequence). V lost 1 base, J lost 4 bases, and 16 bases lay in between. CDR3 length: 16 amino acids. CDR3 bases: TGTGCCACCAGCAGAGCCCCGGGCACAGGGCTCACTGAAGCTTTCTTT. This sequence encodes CATSRAPGTGLTEAFF.

CDR3 DNA: TGTGCCAGCCCCGTTGTACGGGGGTTGAACACTGAAGCTTTCTTT. Residues: CASPVVRGLNTEAFF. This sequence joins TRBV6-5 and TRBJ1-1; D is perhaps TRBD1 (5 bases). This CDR3 comprises 15 residues. Trimming took 8 bases from V and 0 from J, leaving 16 bases between them. The germline V gene has CDR1 MNHEY and CDR2 SVGAGI.

V gene TRBV4-2 combines with J gene TRBJ1-6; tentatively, D is TRBD1 (5 bases). CDR1 LGHNA and CDR2 YNFKEQ come from the germline V gene. The length of the CDR3 is 17 residues. Trimming removed 1 base from V and 3 bases from J, with 13 bases in between. CDR3 in DNA: TGTGCCAGCAGCCAAGGGACCGGGACTGACTATAATTCACCCCTCCACTTT. It specifies CASSQGTGTDYNSPLHF.

The CDR3 DNA reads as TGTGCCAGCAGTTACACCTATGGCTACACCTTC. Translation: CASSYTYGYTF. The chain couples TRBV28 to TRBJ1-2, with D hard to call. The germline gives CDR1 MDHEN, CDR2 SYDVKM. V lost 4 bases, J lost 4 bases, and 4 bases lay in between. The CDR3 has 11 amino acids.

The chain has TRBV7-9 and TRBJ2-5; 8 positions agree with TRBD1. The CDR3 consists of 18 residues. V lost 1 base, J lost 5 bases, and 15 bases stayed unmatched. Looked up from germline, CDR1 is SEHNR and CDR2 is FQNEAQ (reference sequence). DNA for the CDR3: TGTGCCAGCAGCTTAGGTCTAACTTGGGCAGGGGGCGAGGAGACCCAGTACTTC. The encoded protein is CASSLGLTWAGGEETQYF.

The rearrangement joins TRBV14 to TRBJ2-2, with D hard to call. CDR1 SGHDN and CDR2 FVKESK come from the germline V gene. The V and J ends lost 2 bases and 8 bases respectively, with 12 bases between them. The length of the CDR3 is 14 residues. The CDR3 protein is CASSQYSGWGELFF. CDR3 DNA: TGTGCCAGCAGCCAATACTCCGGGTGGGGGGAGCTGTTTTTT.

This clone showed up just once. The chain is built from TRBV5-1 and TRBJ2-2; D not resolved. The CDR3 length is 16 residues. Trimming pared 0 bases from V and 4 bases from J, leaving 13 bases between. The germline V gene encodes CDR1 SGHRS and CDR2 YFSETQ. The CDR3: CASSLESFVSTGELFF. CDR3 nucleotides: TGCGCCAGCAGCTTGGAAAGTTTCGTCAGCACCGGGGAGCTGTTTTTT.

The V call is TRBV5-4, the J call TRBJ2-5, with no clear D. Germline V gene sequence: CDR1 SGHNT, CDR2 YYREEE (reference sequence). V lost 0 bases to trimming and J lost 2 bases, with 8 bases between them. The CDR3 has 14 amino acids. The CDR3 coding sequence is TGTGCCAGCAGCTTGGGCGACAATCAAGAGACCCAGTACTTC. Protein product: CASSLGDNQETQYF.

The genes are TRBV30 and TRBJ2-7; 10 nucleotides line up with TRBD1. The trim removed 4 bases at V and 3 bases at J, leaving 6 bases unmatched. Germline CDR1 and CDR2: GTSNPN and SVGIG (reference sequence). The CDR3 is made up of 14 amino acids. The CDR3 loop is CAWIGQGGLYEQYF. The CDR3 coding sequence is TGTGCCTGGATTGGACAGGGGGGACTCTACGAGCAGTACTTC.

This chain links TRBV10-3 with TRBJ2-1; D not resolved. Between the trimmed V and J ends, which lost 0 bases and 3 bases, there was a span of 6 bases. The germline V gene has CDR1 ENHRY and CDR2 SYGVKD. This CDR3 contains 14 residues. CDR3 coding DNA: TGTGCCATCAGTGAGTCAGCGAACTACAATGAGCAGTTCTTC. This translates into CAISESANYNEQFF.

The chain joins TRBV12-5 to TRBJ1-6, with 7 positions matching TRBD1. The CDR3 contains 18 residues. Trimming removed 6 bases from V and 0 bases from J; junction bases left unmatched: 11. Germline V CDR1 and CDR2: LGHNT, FRNRAP. This chain's CDR3 is CASGPRQGKSSYNSPLHF. The DNA for the CDR3 is TGTGCTAGTGGCCCCCGACAGGGCAAGAGCTCCTATAATTCACCCCTCCACTTT.

This chain joins TRBV6-5 and TRBJ2-1; TRBD2 agrees at 11 bases. The CDR3 runs to 16 residues. After removal of 4 bases from V and 3 bases from J, the junction contained 5 bases not matched to a gene. Germline V gene data show CDR1 as MNHEY and CDR2 as SVGAGI. The CDR3 sequence is CASSSLAGGFYNEQFF. The DNA of the CDR3 is TGTGCCAGCAGTTCCCTAGCGGGGGGATTCTACAATGAGCAGTTCTTC.

This chain uses TRBV5-1 with TRBJ2-1; 7 bases map to TRBD2. V lost 4 bases, J lost 5 bases, and 12 bases stayed unmatched. This CDR3 contains 16 residues. The germline gives CDR1 SGHRS, CDR2 YFSETQ. The CDR3 sequence is CASSLGRAGRDNEQFF. The CDR3 bases are TGCGCCAGCAGCCTGGGGAGGGCGGGGCGGGACAATGAGCAGTTCTTC.

DNA of the CDR3: TGTGCCAGCAGCCCCCGGGAGAACACTGAAGCTTTCTTT. Residues: CASSPRENTEAFF. J is TRBJ1-1 and V is TRBV6-1; the D is unclear. V was trimmed by 6 bases and J by 1 base, leaving 9 bases between them. Germline V gene lookup returns CDR1 MNHNS and CDR2 SASEGT. CDR3 size: 13 residues.

The rearrangement uses TRBV19 and TRBJ1-1; D might be TRBD1 (5 bases). Germline values: CDR1 LNHDA, CDR2 SQIVND (reference sequence). CDR3 length: 15 residues. V was pared by 2 bases and J by 10 bases, with 20 bases between. The CDR3 DNA is TGTGCCAGTAGTATATTGGACCGGCCTCGACAGAGAGCTTTCTTT. Its protein is CASSILDRPRQRAFF.

V gene TRBV28 combines with J gene TRBJ2-1; 12 bases agree with TRBD2. Germline loops: CDR1 MDHEN, CDR2 SYDVKM. The V gene end was trimmed by 6 bases and the J gene end by 3 bases; junction bases not matched to a gene: 24. The CDR3 is 22 residues long. The CDR3 reads CASRIRTSGKRGEYGSYNEQFF. In DNA, the CDR3 is TGTGCCAGCAGGATCAGGACTAGCGGGAAAAGGGGGGAGTACGGAAGCTACAATGAGCAGTTCTTC.